These 29 T cell receptor beta chains originate from one sample sequenced in a study of blood T cell repertoires in COVID-19. Produced via immunoSEQ multiplex PCR; TCRdb's table is partial and in-frame only. The sample has around 300,000 clones; 88% are singletons. Source material: PBMCs or T cells enriched from blood (not recorded which). All receptors derive from a woman aged 45-59 years who had recovered from COVID-19.

The chain recombines TRBV18 with TRBJ2-6; D uncertain. Trimming pared 6 bases from V and 8 bases from J, leaving 8 bases between. The CDR3 totals 12 residues. Germline assignment: CDR1 KGHSH and CDR2 LQKENI. The CDR3 spells CASSSTSNVLTF. The CDR3 DNA reads TGTGCCAGCTCCTCCACTTCCAACGTCCTGACTTTC.

For this clone: Its ends do not fully match the called genes, so a read error is possible. Additional DNA sequences in this sample encode the identical CDR3. The V call is TRBV15, the J call TRBJ1-2; D possibly corresponds to TRBD1 (5 bases). The CDR3 is 13 amino acids. CDR1 is LNHNV and CDR2 is YYDKDF in the germline V gene (reference sequence). The CDR3 here is CATSRDSTYGYTF. The CDR3 DNA reads as TGTGCCACCAGCCGAGACAGTACCTATGGCTACACCTTC. Looking up the rest from reference TRBV15 and TRBJ1-2 gives the full variable domain: DAMVIQNPRYQVTQFGKPVTLSCSQTLNHNVMYWYQQKSSQAPKLLFHYYDKDFNNEADTPDNFQSRRPNTSFCFLDIRSPGLGDTAMYLCATSRDSTYGYTFGSGTRLTVV.

This clone has only one observation. The chain carries TRBV5-1 and TRBJ1-5, with D unresolved. The V gene lost 0 bases and the J gene lost 3 bases, with 13 bases spanning the gap. This CDR3 is 16 amino acids long. From germline, CDR1 is SGHRS and CDR2 YFSETQ. CDR3 sequence reads: CASSLVGFGDNQPQHF. The CDR3 DNA sequence: TGCGCCAGCAGCTTGGTTGGGTTCGGGGACAATCAGCCCCAGCATTTT. Complete variable domain (other parts from reference TRBV5-1 and TRBJ1-5): KAGVTQTPRYLIKTRGQQVTLSCSPISGHRSVSWYQQTPGQGLQFLFEYFSETQRNKGNFPGRFSGRQFSNSRSEMNVSTLELGDSALYLCASSLVGFGDNQPQHFGDGTRLSIL.

The gene calls are TRBV5-5 and TRBJ1-4; TRBD1 might be the D (5 bases). The V and J ends lost 0 bases and 6 bases respectively, with 12 bases between them. There are 15 residues in the CDR3. The V gene's germline CDR1 is SGHKS and CDR2 YYEKEE (reference sequence). CDR3 in amino acids: CASSLAGQGHEKLFF. As DNA, the CDR3 is TGTGCCAGCAGCTTGGCCGGGCAGGGTCATGAAAAACTGTTTTTT.

This clone occurred once. The V and J genes are TRBV5-8 and TRBJ1-5; 9 positions match TRBD1. Looked up from germline, CDR1 is SGHTS and CDR2 is YDEGEE. CDR3 length: 15 residues. V shed 4 bases, J shed 2 bases, and the junction held 4 bases outside the gene matches. In DNA form, the CDR3 reads TGTGCCAGCAGCCCAGACAGGGGGGGCAATCAGCCCCAGCATTTT. Protein product: CASSPDRGGNQPQHF.

The rearrangement joins TRBV4-3 to TRBJ1-1; 8 nucleotides align to TRBD1. This CDR3 contains 16 residues. Germline CDR1 and CDR2: LGHNA and YSLEER. Trimming removed 6 bases from V and 5 bases from J; junction bases left unmatched: 14. CDR3 loop: CASRLYLQGAGTEAFF. DNA of the CDR3: TGCGCCAGCAGGTTATACCTCCAGGGGGCTGGAACTGAAGCTTTCTTT.

The chain is built from TRBV7-9 and TRBJ2-7; no clear D gene. The CDR3 is made up of 13 amino acids. Trimming pared 4 bases from V and 3 bases from J, leaving 10 bases between. Germline lookup yields CDR1 SEHNR and CDR2 FQNEAQ (reference sequence). This chain's CDR3 is CASSSSGFYEQYF. For the CDR3, the DNA is TGTGCCAGCAGCTCGTCAGGTTTCTACGAGCAGTACTTC. The full variable domain, its missing parts supplied by reference TRBV7-9 and TRBJ2-7, is DTGVSQNPRHKITKRGQNVTFRCDPISEHNRLYWYRQTLGQGPEFLTYFQNEAQLEKSRLLSDRFSAERPKGSFSTLEIQRTEQGDSAMYLCASSSSGFYEQYFGPGTRLTVT.

The CDR3 sequence is CASSDDRVIPEAFF. The CDR3 DNA follows: TGTGCCAGCAGCGACGACAGGGTGATACCTGAAGCTTTCTTT. This chain uses TRBV5-5 with TRBJ1-1; 7 bases align to TRBD1. This CDR3 contains 14 residues. Germline-derived CDR1 and CDR2 are SGHKS and YYEKEE (reference sequence). V gave up 4 bases and J gave up 6 bases; unmatched junction bases: 9.

The chain carries TRBV19 and TRBJ2-2, with 9 bases matching TRBD1. Germline lookup yields CDR1 LNHDA and CDR2 SQIVND (reference sequence). The trim removed 5 bases at V and 4 bases at J, leaving 11 bases unmatched. This CDR3 is 17 amino acids long. As DNA, the CDR3 is TGTGCCAGTAGTCTATCTCCGGGACAGGGTTTCACCGGGGAGCTGTTTTTT. This encodes CASSLSPGQGFTGELFF.

The genes are TRBV27 and TRBJ2-1, with 9 positions matching TRBD2. The germline CDR1 and CDR2 sequences are MNHEY and SMNVEV (reference sequence). The length of the CDR3 is 15 residues. After removal of 5 bases from V and 2 bases from J, the junction contained 4 bases not matched to a gene. The CDR3 loop reads CASSLAGYPYNEQFF. The CDR3 nucleotides are TGTGCCAGCAGTCTAGCGGGATACCCCTACAATGAGCAGTTCTTC.

The V and J genes are TRBV28 and TRBJ1-1, with 9 bases identical to TRBD1. The CDR3 is 15 amino acids. Germline values: CDR1 MDHEN, CDR2 SYDVKM. J lost 5 bases, V lost 7 bases, and 11 bases had no gene match. CDR3 loop: CASTPSGQGFTEAFF. The CDR3 coding sequence is TGTGCCAGCACCCCGTCGGGACAGGGTTTTACTGAAGCTTTCTTT. Looking up the rest from reference TRBV28 and TRBJ1-1 gives the full variable domain: DVKVTQSSRYLVKRTGEKVFLECVQDMDHENMFWYRQDPGLGLRLIYFSYDVKMKEKGDIPEGYSVSREKKERFSLILESASTNQTSMYLCASTPSGQGFTEAFFGQGTRLTVV.

This clone was seen only a few times. V gene TRBV27 combines with J gene TRBJ2-1; 7 positions match TRBD1. The CDR3 sequence is 15 residues long. Germline assignment: CDR1 MNHEY and CDR2 SMNVEV (reference sequence). V lost 5 bases to trimming and J lost 9 bases; unmatched junction nucleotides: 13. Here the CDR3 reads CASSTPGQARVEQFF. The DNA for the CDR3 is TGTGCCAGCAGTACACCCGGACAGGCGCGGGTTGAGCAGTTCTTC.

The V call is TRBV7-9, the J call TRBJ2-5; 9 nucleotides match TRBD1. This CDR3 region has 15 residues. V shed 6 bases, J shed 1 base, and the junction held 6 bases outside the gene matches. The germline V gene encodes CDR1 SEHNR and CDR2 FQNEAQ (reference sequence). CDR3 loop: CASRGQGLVQETQYF. The CDR3 region has the DNA TGTGCCAGCAGAGGACAGGGGCTAGTCCAAGAGACCCAGTACTTC.

The rearrangement joins TRBV7-9 to TRBJ2-3; tentative D call: TRBD2 (5 bases). The CDR3 consists of 13 residues. The ends were cut back, 5 bases at V and 1 base at J, with 7 bases in the middle. The germline V gene has CDR1 SEHNR and CDR2 FQNEAQ (reference sequence). The chain's CDR3 is CASSRTGTDTQYF. DNA of the CDR3: TGTGCCAGCAGCCGGACTGGCACAGATACGCAGTATTTT.

V usage is TRBV7-2 and J usage is TRBJ1-3, with unresolved D. The V and J ends lost 3 bases and 2 bases respectively, with 11 bases between them. Germline V gene data show CDR1 as SGHTA and CDR2 as FQGNSA. The CDR3 spans 15 residues. CDR3 sequence: CASSLVSGAGNTIYF. The CDR3 DNA reads TGTGCCAGCAGCTTGGTGTCCGGGGCTGGAAACACCATATATTTT. The full variable domain, completed using reference TRBV7-2 and TRBJ1-3, is GAGVSQSPSNKVTEKGKDVELRCDPISGHTALYWYRQSLGQGLEFLIYFQGNSAPDKSGLPSDRFSAERTGGSVSTLTIQRTQQEDSAVYLCASSLVSGAGNTIYFGEGSWLTVV.

The rearrangement uses TRBV19 and TRBJ2-3; the D gene is possibly TRBD2 (7 bases). Germline V gene sequence: CDR1 LNHDA, CDR2 SQIVND (reference sequence). Trimming removed 8 bases at V and 2 bases at J, with 23 bases between. This CDR3 is built from 17 residues. The CDR3 bases are TGTGCCAGTTGGGGGGGAGGGGGTGATTCCTTCACAGATACGCAGTATTTT. It translates to CASWGGGGDSFTDTQYF.

The chain links TRBV7-2 to TRBJ1-1; tentative D call: TRBD1 (6 bases). This CDR3 is 13 amino acids long. Per the germline V gene, CDR1 is SGHTA and CDR2 is FQGNSA. V was pared by 4 bases and J by 6 bases, with 12 bases between. The CDR3 DNA follows: TGTGCCAGCAGCTCGCCGAACAGGGCTGAAGCTTTCTTT. Translated, it gives CASSSPNRAEAFF.

The CDR3 region has the DNA TGTGCCAGCAGCCAAGATGAGGATAGCGGGAGAGGGCACTACGAGCAGTACTTC. Its translation is CASSQDEDSGRGHYEQYF. The V gene is TRBV3-1 (or the pseudogene TRBV3-2), the J gene TRBJ2-7; 9 nucleotides align to TRBD2. Germline-derived CDR1 and CDR2 are LGHDT and YNNKEL (reference sequence). The length of the CDR3 is 18 residues. Trimming removed 0 bases from V and 3 bases from J; junction bases left unmatched: 12.

This chain joins TRBV27 and TRBJ2-5, with D possibly matching TRBD1 (6 bases). The germline CDR1 and CDR2 sequences are MNHEY and SMNVEV (reference sequence). This CDR3 has 17 amino acids. V was trimmed by 5 bases and J by 1 base, leaving 20 bases between them. For the CDR3, the DNA is TGTGCCAGCAGTCCCATTGGACAGCGGACCACCCAAGAGACCCAGTACTTC. Translated: CASSPIGQRTTQETQYF.

The chain recombines TRBV19 with TRBJ1-1; TRBD1 might be the D (6 bases). CDR1 is LNHDA, CDR2 SQIVND, per germline (reference sequence). The CDR3 covers 13 residues. The V end was cut by 5 bases, the J end by 6 bases, with 13 bases between. The CDR3 spells CASSLTGRAEAFF. DNA for the CDR3: TGTGCCAGTAGTTTAACAGGGCGCGCTGAAGCTTTCTTT.

This rearrangement joins TRBV7-2 to TRBJ2-3, with 12 bases identical to TRBD2. There are 16 residues in the CDR3. The V segment lost 1 base and the J segment 4 bases; nucleotides outside the gene matches: 3. Germline V CDR1 and CDR2: SGHTA, FQGNSA. CDR3 residues: CASSLGPSGRADTQYF. The CDR3 DNA follows: TGTGCCAGCAGCTTAGGGCCTAGCGGGAGGGCAGATACGCAGTATTTT.

The V call is TRBV10-3, the J call TRBJ1-1; TRBD1 aligns across 8 bases. The CDR3 is made up of 13 amino acids. Trimming took 8 bases from V and 0 from J; bases not matched to a gene: 2. The germline V gene has CDR1 ENHRY and CDR2 SYGVKD. The CDR3 DNA sequence: TGTGCCATCGGACAGGGTTTGAACACTGAAGCTTTCTTT. Translated, it gives CAIGQGLNTEAFF.

In its sample, this clone was seen a few times. The chain has TRBV7-9 and TRBJ2-7; D unclear. The CDR3 runs 15 residues. Trimming removed 5 bases from V and 0 bases from J, with 14 bases in between. The germline V gene encodes CDR1 SEHNR and CDR2 FQNEAQ (reference sequence). This chain's CDR3 is CASSATGGGSYEQYF. The CDR3 nucleotides read TGTGCCAGCAGCGCGACTGGCGGCGGCTCCTACGAGCAGTACTTC.

A single count supports this clone. The rearrangement joins TRBV5-5 to TRBJ2-3, with D possibly matching TRBD2 (5 bases). The CDR3 is made up of 19 amino acids. Germline-derived CDR1 and CDR2 are SGHKS and YYEKEE (reference sequence). V was clipped by 2 bases and J by 2 bases, with 24 bases between them. CDR3 residues: CASSLGRNPSSLFTDTQYF. CDR3 bases: TGTGCCAGCAGCTTAGGGCGAAATCCTAGCTCCCTTTTCACAGATACGCAGTATTTT.

The chain has TRBV3-1 (or the pseudogene TRBV3-2) and TRBJ1-6, with D perhaps matching TRBD1 (6 bases). CDR3 size: 18 residues. The V gene's germline CDR1 is LGHDT and CDR2 YNNKEL (reference sequence). Trimming removed 4 bases at V and 7 bases at J, with 23 bases between. The CDR3 coding sequence is TGTGCCAGCAGCCTTGATCCGGGACACCGCCCCAGGAATTCACCCCTCCACTTT. Its protein product is CASSLDPGHRPRNSPLHF.

The gene calls are TRBV28 and TRBJ1-4; 7 bases are a match to TRBD1. Germline V lookup: CDR1 MDHEN, CDR2 SYDVKM. J lost 4 bases, V lost 6 bases, and 8 bases had no gene match. CDR3 length: 15 amino acids. The CDR3 nucleotides read TGTGCCAGCAGCGAACCTACAGGGGATAATGAAAAACTGTTTTTT. It codes for CASSEPTGDNEKLFF.

The chain couples TRBV7-9 to TRBJ2-7; 8 bases are shared with TRBD2. V lost 6 bases to trimming and J lost 5 bases; unmatched junction nucleotides: 3. Germline CDR1 SEHNR, CDR2 FQNEAQ (reference sequence). There are 12 residues in the CDR3. In DNA form, the CDR3 reads TGTGCCAGCAGAGCGGGAGCCGACGAGCAGTACTTC. Translating it yields CASRAGADEQYF.

The chain has TRBV2 and TRBJ1-1; 10 bases line up with TRBD1. Unmatched junction bases numbered 6, after V lost 4 bases and J lost 4 bases. Germline V gene lookup returns CDR1 SNHLY and CDR2 FYNNEI. The length of the CDR3 is 15 residues. In nucleotides, the CDR3 is TGTGCCAGCAGTGCGCGACAGGGGGCACGCACTGAAGCTTTCTTT. Its protein product is CASSARQGARTEAFF.

The V gene is TRBV29-1, the J gene TRBJ2-1, with TRBD2 identical over 10 bases. Germline V gene data show CDR1 as SQVTM and CDR2 as ANQGSEA. V lost 7 bases to trimming and J lost 6 bases; unmatched junction nucleotides: 9. This CDR3 spans 14 amino acids. CDR3 protein: CSADAGTSVNEQFF. In DNA, the CDR3 is TGCAGCGCCGATGCCGGGACTAGCGTCAATGAGCAGTTCTTC.